This T cell receptor (beta chain) appears in the sequencing data of a study of shared clonotypes between healthy human individuals. General study results and limits: Memory subsets had estimated richness that was generally smaller than that of naive subsets. Sorted-subset samples were not fully sequenced, rarefaction indicated.

This clone was counted only a few times. Its specificity is not known. Naive CD8 isolation took CD45RO-negative cells positively selected for CCR7 and excluded terminally differentiated effector memory CD45RA+ cells. There were only Caucasian adults among the donors, and all lived in Nashville, Tennessee. Each subset's genomic DNA was split evenly across several immunoSEQ plates. The protocol was immunoSEQ multiplex PCR, while the TCRdb copy is restricted to in-frame clones and leaves out a portion. Found here are almost 700,000 clones, 90% to 95% of them singletons; the top ten hold about a quarter. Looked up from germline, CDR1 is PRHDT and CDR2 is FYEKMQ (reference sequence). The V segment lost 3 bases and the J segment 4 bases; nucleotides outside the gene matches: 4. This CDR3 spans 14 amino acids.

This receptor was identified in a young man in good health. The chain links TRBV13 to TRBJ1-2; 8 positions agree with TRBD1. Material for sequencing was naive CD8+ T cells sorted from blood. Here the CDR3 DNA reads TGTGCCAGCAGCTTCTTACAGGGGGTCTATGGCTACACCTTC. Translating it yields CASSFLQGVYGYTF.